This T cell receptor beta chain originates from a study of early T cells in non-severe SARS-CoV-2 infection. Study observations and caveats: Missing private and CD4 specificities, VDJdb matching favored anti-spike CD8 responses.

Separate cDNA molecules each had unique molecular identifiers attached to them. TCRdb used MiXCR to reprocess the 5' RACE reads, holding one entry per CDR3 protein. The sample contains about 90,000 distinct CDR3 sequences, roughly 12% of which appear only once. About this clonotype itself: What it binds is unknown.

V shed 5 bases and J 1 base; nucleotides not matched to a gene: 15. The germline V gene encodes CDR1 SGHDT and CDR2 YYEEEE. The CDR3 extends over 19 amino acids. The chain carries TRBV5-6 and TRBJ2-7, with 13 bases aligning to TRBD2. This receptor was taken from an adult who was a healthcare worker with PCR-confirmed SARS-CoV-2 infection or an uninfected control (not recorded which). Specimen: whole blood, collected at baseline. The CDR3 spells CASRPRTSGSIPKSYEQYF. In DNA, the CDR3 is TGTGCCAGCAGACCTAGGACTAGCGGGAGTATCCCTAAGTCCTACGAGCAGTACTTC.